This TCR beta chain was identified during a study of blood T cell repertoires in COVID-19. The overall study: PBMCs, B-cell-depleted T cells, or T cells were the source of the cDNA or gDNA that made up the material.

This clone was detected only a few times. The protocol was immunoSEQ multiplex PCR, while the TCRdb copy is restricted to in-frame clones and leaves out a portion. The sample includes around 100,000 clones, 70% to 90% of them seen just once. V lost 2 bases and J lost 2, with 6 bases in between. Per the germline V gene, CDR1 is SEHNR and CDR2 is FQNEAQ (reference sequence). This CDR3 spans 13 amino acids. The chain recombines TRBV7-9 with TRBJ1-2; D uncertain. The origin of this receptor is a woman aged 50 to 60 with acute or convalescent COVID-19. Source material: peripheral blood. This CDR3 is CASSLTENYGYTF. The CDR3 DNA reads TGTGCCAGCAGCTTAACAGAGAACTATGGCTACACCTTC.